The 21 T cell receptor beta chains in this list originate from one sample, sequenced in a study of circulating CD8 cells and anti-PD-1 response in melanoma. Sorting of live CD3+CD8+TCRalphabeta+ cells by PD-1 and/or TIGIT gave four subsets. Using approximately 15 ng of total RNA, TCR libraries were made with the QIAseq Immune Repertoire TCR panel. TCRdb used MiXCR to reprocess the reads, holding one entry per CDR3 protein. In the table there are some 400 distinct CDR3 sequences, 7.6% of which are singletons. Sequenced material: CD8+ T cells from PBMCs, taken at baseline or after one month of anti-PD-1 therapy (not recorded which). The receptor source for this set is a human donor with melanoma.

Comment on this clonotype: With a much larger clone just one base away, this may be a read error. This chain links TRBV4-2 with TRBJ1-4; tentatively, D is TRBD1 (6 bases). The germline V gene encodes CDR1 LGHNA and CDR2 YNFKEQ. This CDR3 has 17 residues. The germline V and J ends were trimmed by 4 bases and 12 bases, with 27 bases remaining between them. CDR3 bases: TGTGCCAGCAGCCGCCGACCCGGGGGGGGGCCCTTGGCGGAACTGTTTTTT. Amino acid sequence: CASSRRPGGGPLAELFF.

V is TRBV6-6 and J is TRBJ1-5; D gene unclear. Germline values: CDR1 MNHNY, CDR2 SVGAGI (reference sequence). The V gene lost 6 bases and the J gene lost 6 bases, with 12 bases spanning the gap. There are 13 residues in the CDR3. This CDR3 reads CASSPSPAQPQHF. In DNA form, the CDR3 reads TGTGCCAGCAGCCCGTCCCCCGCTCAGCCCCAGCATTTT.

Within the sample, this clonotype is large. The rearrangement joins TRBV7-3 to TRBJ2-3, with 12 bases aligning to TRBD2. This CDR3 is 15 amino acids long. Germline values: CDR1 SGHTA, CDR2 FQGTGA. V lost 6 bases, J lost 6 bases, and 7 bases stayed unmatched. CDR3 coding DNA: TGTGCCAGCAGGTCGACTAGCGGGGGTTTGGATACGCAGTATTTT. Its translation is CASRSTSGGLDTQYF.

By its share, this clonotype is large. V is TRBV19 and J is TRBJ1-5; D ambiguous. Per the germline V gene, CDR1 is LNHDA and CDR2 is SQIVND (reference sequence). Trimming stripped 8 bases from V and 5 bases from J, with 10 bases between. The CDR3 runs 12 residues. The CDR3 sequence is CASDEMDQPQHF. DNA for the CDR3: TGTGCCAGTGATGAAATGGATCAGCCCCAGCATTTT.

This clonotype is large within its sample. CDR3 in DNA: TGTGCCAGCAGTGACTTCGACGGCCCGATGTTTTTT. As protein: CASSDFDGPMFF. The V and J genes are TRBV6-1 and TRBJ2-2; no clear D gene. Trimming cost V 3 bases and J 15 bases, with 14 bases left between them. The CDR3 length is 12 residues. From germline, CDR1 is MNHNS and CDR2 SASEGT.

This clonotype is judged large. The rearrangement uses TRBV4-1 and TRBJ1-2; D gene ambiguous. The CDR3 contains 13 residues. Germline-derived CDR1 and CDR2 are MGHRA and YSYEKL. Between the trimmed V and J ends, which lost 0 bases and 7 bases, there was a span of 9 bases. The CDR3 nucleotides read TGCGCCAGCAGCCAAGATCGACCCACTGGCTACACCTTC. Its protein product is CASSQDRPTGYTF.

Sample share makes this clonotype large. The chain recombines TRBV27 with TRBJ2-7; 9 bases are a match to TRBD1. The CDR3 is 13 amino acids. Trimming cost V 2 bases and J 6 bases; bases outside gene matches: 2. The germline CDR1 and CDR2 sequences are MNHEY and SMNVEV (reference sequence). The CDR3, as DNA: TGTGCCAGCAGTTTAACGACAGGGGGCGAGCAGTACTTC. Translating gives CASSLTTGGEQYF.

In its sample, this clonotype ranks as large. V is TRBV7-9 and J is TRBJ1-3, with a weak D call TRBD1 (6 bases). There are 14 residues in the CDR3. V was clipped by 5 bases and J by 3 bases, with 11 bases between them. Germline assignment: CDR1 SEHNR and CDR2 FQNEAQ (reference sequence). In DNA form, the CDR3 reads TGTGCCAGCAGCCCGGGGGGGCTTGGAAACACCATATATTTT. Its translation: CASSPGGLGNTIYF.

A note on this clonotype: An end of the junction differs from the germline gene, which may be a read error. The chain joins TRBV4-1 to TRBJ2-3, with D perhaps matching TRBD2 (6 bases). There are 15 residues in the CDR3. The germline CDR1 and CDR2 sequences are MGHRA and YSYEKL. The CDR3 nucleotides are TGCGCTAGCAGCCACCGGGCTAGCGCTTCCGATACGCAGTATTTT. Its protein is CASSHRASASDTQYF.

This clonotype counts as large (0.1 to 1%). The V call is TRBV28, the J call TRBJ2-1; D is ambiguous. This CDR3 has 15 amino acids. In germline, CDR1 is MDHEN, CDR2 SYDVKM. V lost 3 bases, J lost 0 bases, and 9 bases lay in between. CDR3 in DNA: TGTGCCAGCAGTTTCGGTCGGAGCTCCTACAATGAGCAGTTCTTC. Translated, it gives CASSFGRSSYNEQFF. Drawing the rest from reference TRBV28 and TRBJ2-1, the complete variable domain is DVKVTQSSRYLVKRTGEKVFLECVQDMDHENMFWYRQDPGLGLRLIYFSYDVKMKEKGDIPEGYSVSREKKERFSLILESASTNQTSMYLCASSFGRSSYNEQFFGPGTRLTVL.

This clonotype is categorized as hyperexpanded (1% or more). The chain combines TRBV19 with TRBJ1-1, with D hard to call. V was clipped by 9 bases and J by 6 bases, with 14 bases between them. The CDR3 is 12 residues long. CDR1 and CDR2 (germline): LNHDA, SQIVND (reference sequence). The CDR3 region is CASKTGIAEAFF. In DNA form, the CDR3 reads TGTGCCAGCAAGACGGGGATCGCTGAAGCTTTCTTT.

This clonotype is categorized as large. The V and J genes are TRBV25-1 and TRBJ2-2; TRBD1 is a possible D gene (6 bases). The CDR3 runs 12 residues. Trimming pared 8 bases from V and 7 bases from J, leaving 11 bases between. CDR1 is MGHDK, CDR2 SYGVNS, per germline. CDR3 sequence: CASEQGIGELFF. CDR3 nucleotide sequence: TGTGCCAGCGAACAGGGTATCGGGGAGCTGTTTTTT. Full variable domain (remainder filled in from reference TRBV25-1 and TRBJ2-2): EADIYQTPRYLVIGTGKKITLECSQTMGHDKMYWYQQDPGMELHLIHYSYGVNSTEKGDLSSESTVSRIRTEHFPLTLESARPSHTSQYLCASEQGIGELFFGEGSRLTVL.

With regard to this clonotype: This CDR3 is missing its conserved last phenylalanine or tryptophan, likely due to a read error. The chain recombines TRBV27 with TRBJ2-2; 7 bases fit TRBD1. Germline V gene lookup returns CDR1 MNHEY and CDR2 SMNVEV (reference sequence). This CDR3 is 16 amino acids long. CDR3 nucleotide sequence: TGTACCAGCAGTTTATTCCGGACAGGCGGCACCGGGGAGCTGTTTCTT. As protein: CTSSLFRTGGTGELFL.

This clonotype is deemed large. The chain combines TRBV29-1 with TRBJ1-1; D is uncertain. V lost 7 bases to trimming and J lost 0 bases, with 6 bases between them. The CDR3 is 11 amino acids. CDR1 and CDR2 from the germline V gene are SQVTM and ANQGSEA. CDR3 protein: CSASLNTEAFF. The CDR3 DNA reads TGCAGCGCCTCACTGAACACTGAAGCTTTCTTT.

By sample fraction, this clonotype is large (0.1 to 1%). This chain uses TRBV24-1 with TRBJ2-7; 7 nucleotides match TRBD2. J lost 9 bases, V lost 3 bases, and 7 bases had no gene match. The CDR3 is 13 amino acids. Germline assignment: CDR1 KGHDR and CDR2 SFDVKD. CDR3 bases: TGTGCCACCAGTGATCACGGGCCGGGAGGGCAGTACTTC. Amino acids: CATSDHGPGGQYF.

About this clonotype: A read error may account for a junction end that differs from germline. This rearrangement joins TRBV24-1 to TRBJ2-1, with D tentatively TRBD1 (6 bases). The CDR3 contains 12 residues. CDR1 and CDR2 (germline): KGHDR, SFDVKD. Here the CDR3 reads CATGGRDDERFF. CDR3 in DNA: TGTGCCACCGGGGGCCGGGACGATGAGCGGTTCTTC.

This clonotype appeared a few times. CDR3 residues: CASSLRLYNEQFF. As DNA, the CDR3 is TGTGCCAGTAGTTTGCGATTGTACAATGAGCAGTTCTTC. V is TRBV19 and J is TRBJ2-1, with D unresolved. The CDR3 extends over 13 amino acids. V was clipped by 5 bases and J by 4 bases, with 9 bases between them. Germline CDR1 reads LNHDA; CDR2 reads SQIVND (reference sequence).

This chain links TRBV19 with TRBJ2-7; no reliable D call. Per germline, CDR1 LNHDA and CDR2 SQIVND (reference sequence). The CDR3 has 12 residues. V lost 3 bases and J lost 3, with 6 bases in between. The CDR3 region is CASSIAGYEQYF. In DNA, the CDR3 is TGTGCCAGTAGTATCGCAGGCTACGAGCAGTACTTC.

V and J are TRBV5-5 and TRBJ1-4; 12 bases map to TRBD1. V was clipped by 0 bases and J by 3 bases; unmatched bases: 3. Per the germline V gene, CDR1 is SGHKS and CDR2 is YYEKEE (reference sequence). The CDR3 totals 17 residues. Here the CDR3 DNA reads TGTGCCAGCAGCTTGGCGGGACAGGGGGCGGCTAATGAAAAACTGTTTTTT. Translating gives CASSLAGQGAANEKLFF.

This clonotype is judged medium-sized. The V and J genes are TRBV10-3 and TRBJ2-3; 11 nucleotides agree with TRBD2. Unmatched junction bases numbered 12, after V lost 0 bases and J lost 7 bases. From germline, CDR1 is ENHRY and CDR2 SYGVKD. This CDR3 spans 18 amino acids. CDR3 sequence: CAISESPGSGGDRNTQYF. CDR3 in DNA: TGTGCCATCAGTGAGTCCCCAGGTAGCGGGGGGGACCGGAATACGCAGTATTTT.

Relative to its sample, this clonotype is large. This chain connects TRBV19 to TRBJ1-5; no clear D gene. Per germline, CDR1 LNHDA and CDR2 SQIVND (reference sequence). Deletions cut 3 bases from V and 5 bases from J, with 5 bases between. The CDR3 extends over 12 amino acids. The CDR3 DNA is TGTGCCAGTAGTATGCAGGATCAGCCCCAGCATTTT. Translation gives CASSMQDQPQHF.